The source of this TCR beta chain is a study of blood T cell repertoires in COVID-19. Assay used: immunoSEQ multiplex PCR; TCRdb lists only in-frame clones, some missing. The sample includes approximately 200,000 clones, approximately 90% of them seen just once. This clone was seen more than once but under ten times. The CDR3 sequence is 16 residues long. The germline CDR1 and CDR2 sequences are SQVTM and ANQGSEA. V lost 3 bases, J lost 1 base, and 8 bases stayed unmatched. Material: PBMCs or T cells enriched from blood (not recorded which). The TCR comes from a woman under 40 who had recovered from COVID-19. This sequence joins TRBV29-1 and TRBJ2-2, with 7 bases fitting TRBD1. CDR3 DNA sequence: TGCAGCGTTGAGTTGTTGAACAGGGGGAACACCGGGGAGCTGTTTTTT. Protein: CSVELLNRGNTGELFF.